This T cell receptor (beta chain) was retrieved from a study of blood T cell repertoires in COVID-19. The CDR3 covers 12 residues. Germline CDR1 is GTSNPN and CDR2 is SVGIG (reference sequence). Clones were read by immunoSEQ multiplex PCR, and TCRdb kept only the in-frame ones, dropping some. Among some 240,000 clones, almost 85% were seen once, and the ten largest hold over 2%. Material: peripheral blood. The TCR was taken from a woman aged 70-85 years with COVID-19, enrolled during active disease. The J gene is TRBJ2-5, the V gene TRBV30, with 9 nucleotides matching TRBD1. The CDR3 nucleotides read TGTGGAGGGACAGGGATTCAAGAGACCCAGTACTTC. This sequence encodes CGGTGIQETQYF.